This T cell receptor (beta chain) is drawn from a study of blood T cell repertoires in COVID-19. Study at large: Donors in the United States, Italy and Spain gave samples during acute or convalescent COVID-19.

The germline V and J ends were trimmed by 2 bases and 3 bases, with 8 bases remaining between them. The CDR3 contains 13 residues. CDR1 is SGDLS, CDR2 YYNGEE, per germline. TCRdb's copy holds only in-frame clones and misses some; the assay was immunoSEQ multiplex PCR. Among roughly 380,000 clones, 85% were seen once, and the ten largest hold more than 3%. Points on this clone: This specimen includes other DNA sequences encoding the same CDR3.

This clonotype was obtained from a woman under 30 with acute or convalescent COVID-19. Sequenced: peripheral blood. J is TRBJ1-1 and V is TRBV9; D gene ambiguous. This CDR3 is CASSVRGDTEAFF. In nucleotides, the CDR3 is TGTGCCAGCAGCGTTCGGGGTGACACTGAAGCTTTCTTT.